Described below is a single TCR beta chain sequence and its context. No antigen is known for it. This specimen belongs to a study of T cells in narcolepsy. General observations from the study: Reportedly, autoreactive clonotypes were serially detected in patients' blood but not controls'. No autoreactive T cell clone sequences appeared in some memory CD4+ repertoires. HCRT-specific and TRIB2-specific autoreactive clonotypes appeared among same-patient CSF and blood CD4+ clonotypes.

Measured with immunoSEQ multiplex PCR; TCRdb has only the in-frame clones, and not every one. This table has fewer than 30,000 clones, around 85% appearing once. This TCR was recovered from a human donor in good health. The sequencing sample was made of memory (CD45RA-) CD4+ T cells from blood.

CDR3 in amino acids: CASSSTGKGYTF. The CDR3 nucleotides are TGTGCCAGCAGTTCAACAGGGAAAGGCTACACCTTC. V usage is TRBV28 and J usage is TRBJ1-2, with D possibly being TRBD1 (6 bases). CDR1 is MDHEN and CDR2 is SYDVKM in the germline V gene. Trimming left V 4 bases short and J 8 bases short, with 11 bases between. The CDR3 has 12 amino acids.